This TCR beta chain was recovered during a study of cytomegalovirus exposure and HLA in healthy donors. This clone was found once. With V trimmed by 6 bases and J by 2 bases, 6 bases remained unmatched. The germline gives CDR1 SGHRS, CDR2 YFSETQ. CDR3 length: 16 amino acids. PCR primers comprised 60 Vbeta and 13 Jbeta primers. The data were produced by immunoSEQ multiplex PCR, yet TCRdb's version contains in-frame clones alone and is incomplete. The data contain more than 100,000 clones, approximately 75% of them singletons. The rearrangement uses TRBV5-1 and TRBJ2-1, with 12 positions matching TRBD2. This clonotype was sampled from a man aged 45 to 65 in good health and CMV-seropositive. The sequenced sample consisted of PBMCs. The CDR3 bases are TGCGCCAGCAACCCTCTAGCGGGGGGGGCCTACAATGAGCAGTTCTTC. This gives the protein CASNPLAGGAYNEQFF.